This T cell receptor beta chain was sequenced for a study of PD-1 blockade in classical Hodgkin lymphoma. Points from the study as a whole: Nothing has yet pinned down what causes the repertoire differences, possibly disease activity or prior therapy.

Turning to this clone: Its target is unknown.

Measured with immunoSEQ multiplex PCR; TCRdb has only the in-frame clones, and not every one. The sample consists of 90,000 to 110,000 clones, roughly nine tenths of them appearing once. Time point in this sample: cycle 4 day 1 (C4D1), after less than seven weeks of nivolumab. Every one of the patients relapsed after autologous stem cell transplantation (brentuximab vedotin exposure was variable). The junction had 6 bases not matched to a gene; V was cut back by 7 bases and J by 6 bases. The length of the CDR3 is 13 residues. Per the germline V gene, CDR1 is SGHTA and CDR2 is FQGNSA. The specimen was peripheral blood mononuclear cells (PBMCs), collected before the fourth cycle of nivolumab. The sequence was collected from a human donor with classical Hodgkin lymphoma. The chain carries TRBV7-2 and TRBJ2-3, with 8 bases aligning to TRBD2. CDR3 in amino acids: CASTPLAGDTQYF. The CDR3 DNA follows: TGTGCCAGCACCCCGCTAGCGGGCGATACGCAGTATTTT. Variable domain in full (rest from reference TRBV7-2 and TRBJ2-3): GAGVSQSPSNKVTEKGKDVELRCDPISGHTALYWYRQSLGQGLEFLIYFQGNSAPDKSGLPSDRFSAERTGGSVSTLTIQRTQQEDSAVYLCASTPLAGDTQYFGPGTRLTVL.